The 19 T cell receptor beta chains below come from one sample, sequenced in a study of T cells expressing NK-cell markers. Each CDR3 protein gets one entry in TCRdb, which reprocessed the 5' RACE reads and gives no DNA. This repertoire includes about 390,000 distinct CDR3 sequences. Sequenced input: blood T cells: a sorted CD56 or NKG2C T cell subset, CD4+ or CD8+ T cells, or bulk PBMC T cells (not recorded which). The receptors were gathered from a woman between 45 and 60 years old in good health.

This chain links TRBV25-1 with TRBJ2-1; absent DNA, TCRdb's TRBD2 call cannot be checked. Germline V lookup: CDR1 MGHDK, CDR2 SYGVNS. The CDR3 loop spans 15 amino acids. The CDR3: CASSELLAGRNEQFF.

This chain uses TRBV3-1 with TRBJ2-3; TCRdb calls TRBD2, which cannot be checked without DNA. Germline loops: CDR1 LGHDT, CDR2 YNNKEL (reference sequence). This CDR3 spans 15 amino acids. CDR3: CASSQAGRAADTQYF.

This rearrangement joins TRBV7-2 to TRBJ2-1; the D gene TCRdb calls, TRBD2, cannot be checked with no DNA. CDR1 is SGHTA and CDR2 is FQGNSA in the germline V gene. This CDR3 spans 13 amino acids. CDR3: CASRRLAENEQFF.

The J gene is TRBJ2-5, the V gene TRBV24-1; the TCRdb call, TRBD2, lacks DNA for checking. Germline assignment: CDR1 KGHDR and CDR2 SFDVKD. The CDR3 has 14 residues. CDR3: CATSDGLAEETQYF.

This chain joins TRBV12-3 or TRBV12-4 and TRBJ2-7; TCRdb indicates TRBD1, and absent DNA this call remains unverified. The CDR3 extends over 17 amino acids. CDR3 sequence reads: CASTPGTGGVGVYEQYF.

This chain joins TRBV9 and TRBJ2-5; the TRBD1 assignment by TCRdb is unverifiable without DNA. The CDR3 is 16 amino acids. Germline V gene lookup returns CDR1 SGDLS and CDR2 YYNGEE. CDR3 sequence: CASSAETGFGQETQYF.

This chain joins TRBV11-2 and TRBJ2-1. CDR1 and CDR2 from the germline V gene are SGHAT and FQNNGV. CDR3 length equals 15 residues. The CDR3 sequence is CASSFPVGLLNEQFF.

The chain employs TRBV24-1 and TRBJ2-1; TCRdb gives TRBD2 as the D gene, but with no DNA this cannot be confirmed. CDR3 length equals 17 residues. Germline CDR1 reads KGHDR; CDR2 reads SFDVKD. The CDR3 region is CATSEGPGLARYNEQFF.

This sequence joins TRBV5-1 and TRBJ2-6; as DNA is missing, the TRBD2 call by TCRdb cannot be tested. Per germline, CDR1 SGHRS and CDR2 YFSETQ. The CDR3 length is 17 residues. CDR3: CASSGQLAGSGANVLTF.

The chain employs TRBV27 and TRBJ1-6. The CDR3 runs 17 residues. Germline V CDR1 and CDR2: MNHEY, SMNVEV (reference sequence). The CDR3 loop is CASSLIAGSSYNSPLHF.

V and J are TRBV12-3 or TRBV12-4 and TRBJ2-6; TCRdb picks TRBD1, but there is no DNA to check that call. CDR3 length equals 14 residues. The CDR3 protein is CASRAGVGANVLTF.

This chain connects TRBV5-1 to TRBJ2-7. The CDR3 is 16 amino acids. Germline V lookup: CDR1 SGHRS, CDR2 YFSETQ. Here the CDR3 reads CASSLVMEPLSYEQYF.

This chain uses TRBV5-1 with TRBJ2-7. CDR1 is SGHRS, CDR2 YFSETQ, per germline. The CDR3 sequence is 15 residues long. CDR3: CASGLRPDDSYEQYF.

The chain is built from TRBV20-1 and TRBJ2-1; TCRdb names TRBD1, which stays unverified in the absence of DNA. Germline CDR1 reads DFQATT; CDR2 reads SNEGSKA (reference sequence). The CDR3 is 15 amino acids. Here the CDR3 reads CSARDRGAGNDEQFF.

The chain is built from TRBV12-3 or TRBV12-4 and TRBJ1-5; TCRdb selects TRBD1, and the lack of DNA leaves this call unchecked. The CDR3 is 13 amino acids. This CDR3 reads CASRGQGDQPQHF.

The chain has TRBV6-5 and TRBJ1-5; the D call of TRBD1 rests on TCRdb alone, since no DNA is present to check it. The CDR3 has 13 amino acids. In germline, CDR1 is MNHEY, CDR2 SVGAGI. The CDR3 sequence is CATGTGEHQPQHF.

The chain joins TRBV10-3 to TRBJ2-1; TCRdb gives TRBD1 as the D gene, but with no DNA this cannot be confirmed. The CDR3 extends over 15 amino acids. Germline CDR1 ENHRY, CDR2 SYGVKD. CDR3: CAISYARRSYNEQFF.

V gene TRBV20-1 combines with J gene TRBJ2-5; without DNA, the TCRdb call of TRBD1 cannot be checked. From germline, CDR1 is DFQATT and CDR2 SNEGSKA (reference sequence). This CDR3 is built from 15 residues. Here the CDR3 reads CSARPPGPGMETQYF.

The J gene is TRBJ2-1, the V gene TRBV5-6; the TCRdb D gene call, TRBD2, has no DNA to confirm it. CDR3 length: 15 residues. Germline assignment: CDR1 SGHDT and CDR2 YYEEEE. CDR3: CASSFSTSGWSKQFF.